Below are 10 T cell receptor beta chains sequenced from a single sample in a study of cytomegalovirus exposure and HLA in healthy donors (TCRdb year 2017). Library preparation used the immunoSEQ multiplex PCR assay. The multiplex PCR relied on a mix of 60 forward primers for TCR Vbeta segments and 13 reverse primers for TCR Jbeta segments. TCRdb holds this immuneACCESS table with in-frame rearrangements only. Some clones are missing; in checked studies, unresolved V genes explain under half, and the rest has no known cause. For this sample the table gives about 160,000 clones, of which roughly two thirds were detected only once. The top ten constitute around 3% of the sample. The sample consisted of PBMCs. These receptors came from a woman in her forties in good health and CMV-seropositive.

The chain couples TRBV18 to TRBJ1-3, with D perhaps TRBD1 (5 bases). The CDR3 extends over 13 amino acids. V was trimmed by 6 bases and J by 3 bases, leaving 9 bases between them. Germline V lookup: CDR1 KGHSH, CDR2 LQKENI. For the CDR3, the DNA is TGTGCCAGCTCGTCAGACAGTGGAAACACCATATATTTT. Its translation: CASSSDSGNTIYF.

The chain carries TRBV27 and TRBJ2-5; D possibly corresponds to TRBD1 (6 bases). The ends were cut back, 2 bases at V and 1 base at J, with 8 bases in the middle. Per the germline V gene, CDR1 is MNHEY and CDR2 is SMNVEV (reference sequence). This CDR3 has 14 amino acids. CDR3 protein: CASSLGTPQETQYF. CDR3 in DNA: TGTGCCAGCAGTTTAGGGACACCCCAAGAGACCCAGTACTTC.

The chain uses TRBV25-1 and TRBJ2-5; a possible D gene is TRBD2 (5 bases). V dropped 5 bases and J dropped 5 bases, with 12 bases sitting between them. This CDR3 region has 13 residues. CDR1 and CDR2 from the germline V gene are MGHDK and SYGVNS. CDR3 region: CASSRGIEETQYF. CDR3 nucleotide sequence: TGTGCCAGCAGTCGGGGAATAGAGGAGACCCAGTACTTC.

This clone was counted a few times. The chain uses TRBV4-3 and TRBJ1-1; 9 nucleotides agree with TRBD1. The CDR3 runs to 17 residues. Per germline, CDR1 LGHNA and CDR2 YSLEER. With 0 bases clipped from V and 4 bases from J, the junction kept 9 bases outside the gene matches. CDR3 amino acids: CASSQELGQGRSTEAFF. CDR3 DNA: TGCGCCAGCAGCCAAGAGTTGGGACAGGGAAGGAGCACTGAAGCTTTCTTT.

The V gene is TRBV10-3, the J gene TRBJ1-5; 8 bases are a match to TRBD1. Germline-derived CDR1 and CDR2 are ENHRY and SYGVKD. Trimming removed 11 bases from V and 8 bases from J; junction bases left unmatched: 11. This CDR3 spans 13 amino acids. In nucleotides, the CDR3 is TGTGCCGTATGGACAGGGTTTGGGGAGCCCCAGCATTTT. Encoded protein: CAVWTGFGEPQHF.

The V call is TRBV5-4, the J call TRBJ2-3, with 9 bases matching TRBD2. The CDR3 contains 15 residues. Germline values: CDR1 SGHNT, CDR2 YYREEE (reference sequence). Trimming cost V 3 bases and J 4 bases; bases outside gene matches: 6. CDR3 protein: CASSSPSGNADTQYF. The CDR3 DNA sequence: TGTGCCAGCAGCTCACCTAGCGGGAACGCAGATACGCAGTATTTT.

This clone was found once. This sequence joins TRBV19 and TRBJ2-7; 8 positions match TRBD1. Germline CDR1 reads LNHDA; CDR2 reads SQIVND (reference sequence). This CDR3 contains 13 residues. The V segment lost 6 bases and the J segment 4 bases; nucleotides outside the gene matches: 5. The CDR3: CASSRDRKYEQYF. The CDR3 bases are TGTGCCAGTAGCCGGGACAGGAAGTACGAGCAGTACTTC. The whole variable domain, remainder taken from reference TRBV19 and TRBJ2-7, is DGGITQSPKYLFRKEGQNVTLSCEQNLNHDAMYWYRQDPGQGLRLIYYSQIVNDFQKGDIAEGYSVSREKKESFPLTVTSAQKNPTAFYLCASSRDRKYEQYFGPGTRLTVT.

This chain connects TRBV19 to TRBJ2-3; TRBD1 is a possible D gene (6 bases). The V end lost 3 bases, the J end lost 2 bases, and 12 bases lay between the germline ends. CDR1 is LNHDA and CDR2 is SQIVND in the germline V gene (reference sequence). The CDR3 loop spans 15 amino acids. CDR3 sequence (DNA): TGTGCCAGTAGTATTATGGGGGCGGACACAGATACGCAGTATTTT. Amino acid sequence: CASSIMGADTDTQYF.

This chain links TRBV7-8 with TRBJ2-2; D is unresolved. Germline V gene data show CDR1 as SGHVS and CDR2 as FQNEAQ. Between the trimmed V and J ends, which lost 4 bases and 6 bases, there was a span of 6 bases. The CDR3 extends over 12 amino acids. This CDR3 reads CASSSWPGELFF. The CDR3 DNA is TGTGCCAGCAGCTCCTGGCCCGGGGAGCTGTTTTTT.

The V gene is TRBV11-2, the J gene TRBJ1-1; D not certain. The V and J ends lost 5 bases and 6 bases respectively, with 10 bases between them. The CDR3 contains 12 residues. The germline V gene has CDR1 SGHAT and CDR2 FQNNGV. CDR3 loop: CASSLFFPEAFF. The DNA for the CDR3 is TGTGCCAGCAGCCTTTTTTTCCCTGAAGCTTTCTTT.